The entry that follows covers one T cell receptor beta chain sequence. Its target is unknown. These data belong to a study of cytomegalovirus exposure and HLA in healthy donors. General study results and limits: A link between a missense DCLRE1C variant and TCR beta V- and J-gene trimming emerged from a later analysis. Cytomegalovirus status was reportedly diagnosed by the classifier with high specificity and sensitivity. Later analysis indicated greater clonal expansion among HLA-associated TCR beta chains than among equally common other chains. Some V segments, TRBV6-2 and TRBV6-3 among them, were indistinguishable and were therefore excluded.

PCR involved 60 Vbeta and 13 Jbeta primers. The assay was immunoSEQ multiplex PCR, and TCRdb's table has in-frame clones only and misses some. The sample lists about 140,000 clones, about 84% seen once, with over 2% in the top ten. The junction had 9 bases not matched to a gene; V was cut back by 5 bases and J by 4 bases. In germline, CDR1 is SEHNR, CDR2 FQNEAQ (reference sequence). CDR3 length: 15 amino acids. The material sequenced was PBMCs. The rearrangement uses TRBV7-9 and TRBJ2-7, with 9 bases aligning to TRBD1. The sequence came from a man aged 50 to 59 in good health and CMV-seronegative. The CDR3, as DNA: TGTGCCAGCAGCCTTCACGGGACAGGGACATACGAGCAGTACTTC. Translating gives CASSLHGTGTYEQYF. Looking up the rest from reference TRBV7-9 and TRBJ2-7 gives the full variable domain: DTGVSQNPRHKITKRGQNVTFRCDPISEHNRLYWYRQTLGQGPEFLTYFQNEAQLEKSRLLSDRFSAERPKGSFSTLEIQRTEQGDSAMYLCASSLHGTGTYEQYFGPGTRLTVT.